The text below deals with one T cell receptor (beta chain). This clonotype has just a few counts. Which antigen it targets is not known. Nothing much larger sits one base from this clone, and base qualities are not available. Reading from cysteine to phenylalanine, the CDR3 counts 14 amino acids. The DNA shown is the 42-base CDR3, in frame from base 1. In the germline V gene, CDR1 corresponds to MNHEY and CDR2 to SVGEGT. Relative to germline, V is 5 bases shorter and J is 1 base shorter, with 11 bases between their ends. The method was 5' RACE. TCRdb names Illumina HiSeq 2500 as the instrument used. The second PCR ran for about 6 to 11 cycles and used a J-beta primer mix along with a sample-barcoded 5' primer. Each TCR beta cDNA molecule received a unique molecular identifier from a template-switch 5' adaptor carrying 12 random nucleotides. At least 2.5 million CDR3-containing paired-end reads were obtained from each sample. The Mint cDNA synthesis kit, primed by a TRBC-specific oligonucleotide, was used to synthesize first-strand cDNA from all RNA. Following uracil-DNA glycosylase treatment, all cDNA underwent a first 18-cycle PCR with the universal primers M1SS and BC2_uni_R. As for how the authors treated the data: Each sample was normalized by randomly selecting 1 million high-quality reads, each carrying a distinct molecular identifier. Instead of being binned into consensus sequences, reads that shared molecular identifiers were thrown out. MiTCR, set to a Q25 quality threshold and the strictest error-elimination algorithm, was used for CDR3 identification, clonotype clustering and error correction. Lower-bound total TCR beta diversity was estimated with a nonparametric unseen species model using Euler transformation. Through fastp at Q25 and MiXCR, TCRdb rebuilt clones from the public reads, retaining in-frame beta chains. Identical CDR3 proteins give one entry, which carries the most common genes and DNA. Clone size and V and J calls follow TCRdb, not the original study. A total of 550,000 to 700,000 distinct CDR3 sequences appear in this sample, about 26% of them only once. Of the sample, approximately 17% is held by the ten largest clones.

Donors were a few dozen systemically healthy Caucasian individuals from Russia aged roughly 6 to 90 years. About 10 milliliters of peripheral blood were drawn from each donor into EDTA-treated Vacutainer tubes. Ficoll-Paque density-gradient centrifugation was used to isolate PBMCs, with at least 6.5 million per sample. Total RNA, at least 5 micrograms per sample, was extracted from PBMCs with Trizol reagent. For every donor, flow cytometry on a PBMC aliquot measured the percentage of naive CD45RAhigh/CD27high T cells. These data come from a study of blood T cells in healthy people across ages (dated by TCRdb to the mid-2010s). About the investigation overall: In model experiments, template switching captured roughly one uniquely barcoded TCR beta cDNA molecule for every two T cells. To track age-related changes in TCR beta repertoire diversity, the study relied on deep sequencing normalized with unique cDNA molecular identifiers. Donors were grouped into four age groups: young (average roughly 15 years), middle-aged (roughly 40), aged (approximately 58) and long-lived (about 82). To avoid experimental bias, donors of different ages were spread randomly across the sequencing lanes. Two additional independent replicas of 1 million unique cDNA reads from the same blood draw were analyzed for two donors (one aged 18 to 30 and one aged 80 or older).

Overall results and qualifications from the work: Because the CMV infection status of the donors was unknown, age-related changes in expanded clonotypes may potentially have been confounded. Because profiling used bulk unsorted PBMCs, naive and antigen-experienced compartments could not be compared conclusively. Estimates of total diversity based on one million sequenced T cells were regarded as lower bounds and as underestimates. Observed TCR beta diversity correlated strongly with the percentage of naive T cells measured by flow cytometry. As age increased, observed TCR beta diversity per million T cells dropped in a roughly linear way, and a significant reduction was already evident by age roughly 36. The long-lived group showed more naive CD4+ T cells, fewer expanded clones and increased TCR diversity than the aged group, suggesting age selection.

The sample comprised blood. The sequence derives from a woman in her 70s in good health. This receptor chain uses TRBV6-2 or TRBV6-3 and TRBJ1-1, with no reliable assignment of the D segment. The DNA sequence follows: TGTGCCAGCAGTCTCGTACTGGGGAACACTGAAGCTTTCTTT. It translates as CASSLVLGNTEAFF.